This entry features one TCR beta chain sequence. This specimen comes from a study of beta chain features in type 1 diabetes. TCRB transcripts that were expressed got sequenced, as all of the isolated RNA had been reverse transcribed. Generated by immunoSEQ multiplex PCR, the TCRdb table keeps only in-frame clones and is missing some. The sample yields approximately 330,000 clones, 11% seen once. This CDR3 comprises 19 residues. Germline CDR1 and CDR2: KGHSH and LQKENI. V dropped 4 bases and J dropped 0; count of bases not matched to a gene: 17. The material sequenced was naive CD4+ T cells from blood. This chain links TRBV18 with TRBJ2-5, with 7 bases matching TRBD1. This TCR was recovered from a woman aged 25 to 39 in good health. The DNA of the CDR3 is TGTGCCAGCTCACGAAGGGACAGACCCCTTGCCCTAAACCAAGAGACCCAGTACTTC. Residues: CASSRRDRPLALNQETQYF.